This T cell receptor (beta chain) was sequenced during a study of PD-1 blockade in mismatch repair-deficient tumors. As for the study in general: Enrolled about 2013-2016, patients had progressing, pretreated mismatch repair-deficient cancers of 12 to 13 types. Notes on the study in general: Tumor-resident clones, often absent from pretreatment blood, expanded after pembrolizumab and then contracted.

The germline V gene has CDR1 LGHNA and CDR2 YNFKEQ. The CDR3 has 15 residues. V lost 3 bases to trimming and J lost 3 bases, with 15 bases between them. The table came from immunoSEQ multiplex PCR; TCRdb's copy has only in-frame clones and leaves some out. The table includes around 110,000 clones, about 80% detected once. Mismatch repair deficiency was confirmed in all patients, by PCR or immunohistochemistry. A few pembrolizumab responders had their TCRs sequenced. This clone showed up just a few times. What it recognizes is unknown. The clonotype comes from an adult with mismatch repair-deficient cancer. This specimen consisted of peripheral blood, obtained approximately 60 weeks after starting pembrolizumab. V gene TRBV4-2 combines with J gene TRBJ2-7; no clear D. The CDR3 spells CASSHTDGSNYEQYF. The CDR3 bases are TGTGCCAGCAGCCACACCGACGGTTCCAACTACGAGCAGTACTTC.